This T cell receptor (beta chain) came from a study of blood T cell repertoires in COVID-19. Overall study: Spain, Italy and the United States supplied samples that represented acute and convalescent COVID-19. Sample material is recorded as cDNA or gDNA derived from T cells, B-cell-depleted T cells, or PBMCs.

V trimming: 2 bases; J trimming: 9 bases; junction bases outside the gene matches: 6. This CDR3 comprises 14 residues. Germline CDR1 is MGHDK and CDR2 is SYGVNS. Here immunoSEQ multiplex PCR was the method, and the copy in TCRdb shows in-frame clones only, minus some. In the table there are about 400,000 clones, about 85% of which are singletons. The clonotype comes from a young woman with acute COVID-19. The genes are TRBV25-1 and TRBJ2-1, with TRBD2 identical over 8 bases. The specimen was PBMCs or T cells enriched from blood (not recorded which). Written as DNA, the CDR3 is TGTGCCAGCAGTGAACCGGGAGGGCCCGGTGAGCAGTTCTTC. Protein product: CASSEPGGPGEQFF.